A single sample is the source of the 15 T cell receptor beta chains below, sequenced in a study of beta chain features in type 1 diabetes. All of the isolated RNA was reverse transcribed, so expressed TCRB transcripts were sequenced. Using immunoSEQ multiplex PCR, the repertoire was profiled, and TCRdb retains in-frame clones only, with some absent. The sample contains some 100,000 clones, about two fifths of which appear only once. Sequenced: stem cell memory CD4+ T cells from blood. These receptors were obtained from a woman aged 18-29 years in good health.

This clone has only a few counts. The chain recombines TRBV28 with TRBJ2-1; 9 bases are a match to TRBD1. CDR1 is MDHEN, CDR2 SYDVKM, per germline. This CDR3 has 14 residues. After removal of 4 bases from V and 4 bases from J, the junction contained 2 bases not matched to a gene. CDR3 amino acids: CASSSGTGYNEQFF. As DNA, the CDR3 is TGTGCCAGCAGTTCGGGGACAGGGTACAATGAGCAGTTCTTC.

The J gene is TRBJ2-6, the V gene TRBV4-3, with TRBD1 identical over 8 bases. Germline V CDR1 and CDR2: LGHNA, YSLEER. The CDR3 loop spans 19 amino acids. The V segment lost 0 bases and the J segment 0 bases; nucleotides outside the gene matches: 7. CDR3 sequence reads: CASSQDPRTGSSGANVLTF. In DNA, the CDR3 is TGCGCCAGCAGCCAAGATCCTCGGACAGGGAGCTCTGGGGCCAACGTCCTGACTTTC.

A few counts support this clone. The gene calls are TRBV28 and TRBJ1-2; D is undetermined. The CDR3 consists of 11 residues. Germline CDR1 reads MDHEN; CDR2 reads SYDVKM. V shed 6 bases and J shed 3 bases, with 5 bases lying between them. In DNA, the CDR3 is TGTGCCAGCAGGAGGTACTATGGCTACACCTTC. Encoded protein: CASRRYYGYTF.

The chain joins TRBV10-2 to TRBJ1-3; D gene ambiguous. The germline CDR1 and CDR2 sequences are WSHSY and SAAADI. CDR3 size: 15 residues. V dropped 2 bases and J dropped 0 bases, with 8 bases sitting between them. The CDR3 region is CASSETGSSGNTIYF. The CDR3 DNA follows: TGCGCCAGCAGTGAGACGGGAAGCTCTGGAAACACCATATATTTT.

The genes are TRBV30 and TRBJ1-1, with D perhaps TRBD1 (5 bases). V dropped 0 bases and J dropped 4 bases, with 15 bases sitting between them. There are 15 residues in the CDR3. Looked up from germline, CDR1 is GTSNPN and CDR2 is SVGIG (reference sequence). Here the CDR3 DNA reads TGTGCCTGGAGTGTACGACGGTACGGGGGCACTGAAGCTTTCTTT. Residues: CAWSVRRYGGTEAFF.

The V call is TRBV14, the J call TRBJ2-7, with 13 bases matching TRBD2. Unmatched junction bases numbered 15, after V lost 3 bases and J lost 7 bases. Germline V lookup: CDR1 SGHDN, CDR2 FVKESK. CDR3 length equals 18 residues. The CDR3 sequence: CASSHKRAGLAGIGEQYF. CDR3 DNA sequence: TGTGCCAGCAGCCATAAAAGGGCGGGACTAGCGGGAATCGGTGAGCAGTACTTC.

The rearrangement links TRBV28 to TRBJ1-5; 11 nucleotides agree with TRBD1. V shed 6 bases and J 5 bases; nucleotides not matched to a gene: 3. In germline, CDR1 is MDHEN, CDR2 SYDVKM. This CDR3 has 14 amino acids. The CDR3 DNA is TGTGCCAGCAGCCCGGGACAGGGGGATCAGCCCCAGCATTTT. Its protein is CASSPGQGDQPQHF.

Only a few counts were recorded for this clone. The CDR3, as DNA: TGTGCCAGCAGCCTGAGCGGCTACGAGCAGTACTTC. It codes for CASSLSGYEQYF. V gene TRBV7-2 combines with J gene TRBJ2-7, with a weak D call TRBD2 (5 bases). This CDR3 spans 12 amino acids. With 5 bases removed from V and 3 bases from J, the gap between germline ends came to 8 bases. CDR1 SGHTA and CDR2 FQGNSA come from the germline V gene. Based on the CDR3 plus reference TRBV7-2 and TRBJ2-7, the full variable domain is GAGVSQSPSNKVTEKGKDVELRCDPISGHTALYWYRQSLGQGLEFLIYFQGNSAPDKSGLPSDRFSAERTGGSVSTLTIQRTQQEDSAVYLCASSLSGYEQYFGPGTRLTVT.

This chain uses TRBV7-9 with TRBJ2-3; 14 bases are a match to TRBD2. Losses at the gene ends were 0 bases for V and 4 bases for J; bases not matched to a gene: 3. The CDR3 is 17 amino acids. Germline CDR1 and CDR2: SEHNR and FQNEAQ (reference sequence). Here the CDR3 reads CASSLAGTSGSADTQYF. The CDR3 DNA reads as TGTGCCAGCAGCTTAGCTGGGACTAGCGGGAGTGCAGATACGCAGTATTTT.

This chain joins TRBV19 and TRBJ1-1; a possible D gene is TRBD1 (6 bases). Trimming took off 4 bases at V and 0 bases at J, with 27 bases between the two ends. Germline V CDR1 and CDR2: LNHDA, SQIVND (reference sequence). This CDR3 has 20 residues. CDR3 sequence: CASSKGLGWAGDLMNTEAFF. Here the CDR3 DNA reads TGTGCCAGTAGTAAGGGCTTAGGGTGGGCAGGGGACCTCATGAACACTGAAGCTTTCTTT. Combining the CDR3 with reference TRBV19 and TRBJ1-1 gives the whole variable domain DGGITQSPKYLFRKEGQNVTLSCEQNLNHDAMYWYRQDPGQGLRLIYYSQIVNDFQKGDIAEGYSVSREKKESFPLTVTSAQKNPTAFYLCASSKGLGWAGDLMNTEAFFGQGTRLTVV.

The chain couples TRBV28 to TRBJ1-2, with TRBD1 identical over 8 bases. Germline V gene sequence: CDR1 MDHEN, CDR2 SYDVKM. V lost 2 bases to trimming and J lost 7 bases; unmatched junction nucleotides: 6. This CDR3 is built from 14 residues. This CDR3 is CASSLQGAYTGYTF. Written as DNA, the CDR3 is TGTGCCAGCAGTTTACAGGGGGCGTACACTGGCTACACCTTC.

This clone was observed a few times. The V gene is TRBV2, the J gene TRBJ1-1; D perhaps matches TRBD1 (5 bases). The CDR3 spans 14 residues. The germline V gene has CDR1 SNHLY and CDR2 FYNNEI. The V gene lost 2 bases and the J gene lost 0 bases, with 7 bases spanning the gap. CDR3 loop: CASSEQGLNTEAFF. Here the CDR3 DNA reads TGTGCCAGCAGTGAACAGGGATTGAACACTGAAGCTTTCTTT.

CDR3 DNA: TGCGCCAGCAGCCAAGTTTGGTACCCAGGGGCCAAAAACATTCAGTACTTC. Amino acids: CASSQVWYPGAKNIQYF. V gene TRBV4-3 combines with J gene TRBJ2-4, with D maybe TRBD1 (5 bases). Germline V gene lookup returns CDR1 LGHNA and CDR2 YSLEER. This CDR3 comprises 17 residues. Deletions cut 1 base from V and 1 base from J, with 14 bases between.

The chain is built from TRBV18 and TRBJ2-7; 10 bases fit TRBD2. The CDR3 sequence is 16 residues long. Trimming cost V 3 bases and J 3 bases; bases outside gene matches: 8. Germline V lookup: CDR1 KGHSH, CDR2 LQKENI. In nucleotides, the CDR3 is TGTGCCAGCTCACCGGCATATGGGACTAGCGTCTACGAGCAGTACTTC. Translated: CASSPAYGTSVYEQYF.

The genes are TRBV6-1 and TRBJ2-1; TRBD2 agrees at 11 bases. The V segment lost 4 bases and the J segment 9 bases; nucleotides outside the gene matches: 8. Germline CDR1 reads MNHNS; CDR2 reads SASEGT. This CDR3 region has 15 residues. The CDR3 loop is CASSGLGTSGSEQFF. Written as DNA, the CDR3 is TGTGCCAGCAGTGGCCTCGGGACTAGCGGAAGTGAGCAGTTCTTC.